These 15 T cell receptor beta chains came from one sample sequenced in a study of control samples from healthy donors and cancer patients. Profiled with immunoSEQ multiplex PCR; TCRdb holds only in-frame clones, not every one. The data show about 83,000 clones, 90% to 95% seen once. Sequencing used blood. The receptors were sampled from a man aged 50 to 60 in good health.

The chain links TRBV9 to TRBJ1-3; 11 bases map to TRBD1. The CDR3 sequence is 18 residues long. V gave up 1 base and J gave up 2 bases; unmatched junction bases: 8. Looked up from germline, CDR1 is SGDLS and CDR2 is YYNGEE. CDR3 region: CASSVYGQGASAGNTIYF. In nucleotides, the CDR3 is TGTGCCAGCAGCGTATACGGACAGGGGGCTTCTGCTGGAAACACCATATATTTT.

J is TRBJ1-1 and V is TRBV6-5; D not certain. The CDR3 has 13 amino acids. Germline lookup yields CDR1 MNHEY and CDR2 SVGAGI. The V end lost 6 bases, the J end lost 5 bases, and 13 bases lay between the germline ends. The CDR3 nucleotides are TGTGCCAGCAGACCTTGGGAGGATACTGAAGCTTTCTTT. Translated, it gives CASRPWEDTEAFF.

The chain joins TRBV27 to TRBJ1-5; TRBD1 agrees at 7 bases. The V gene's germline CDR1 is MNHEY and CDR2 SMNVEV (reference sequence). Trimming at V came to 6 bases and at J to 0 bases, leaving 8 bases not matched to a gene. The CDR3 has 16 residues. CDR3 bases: TGTGCCAGCAGAGAAGGGACAGAGCATAGCAATCAGCCCCAGCATTTT. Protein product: CASREGTEHSNQPQHF.

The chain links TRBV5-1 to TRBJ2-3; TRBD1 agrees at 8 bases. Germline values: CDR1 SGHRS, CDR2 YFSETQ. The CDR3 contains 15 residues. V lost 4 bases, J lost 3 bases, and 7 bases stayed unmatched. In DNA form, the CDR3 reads TGCGCCAGCAGCGACCCAACAGGGGGAACAGATACGCAGTATTTT. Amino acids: CASSDPTGGTDTQYF.

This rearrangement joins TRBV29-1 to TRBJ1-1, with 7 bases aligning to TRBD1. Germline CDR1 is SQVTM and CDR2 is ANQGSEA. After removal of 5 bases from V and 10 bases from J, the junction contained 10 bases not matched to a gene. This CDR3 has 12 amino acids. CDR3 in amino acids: CSVTYRGDGAFF. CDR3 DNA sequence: TGCAGCGTTACTTACAGGGGCGACGGAGCTTTCTTT.

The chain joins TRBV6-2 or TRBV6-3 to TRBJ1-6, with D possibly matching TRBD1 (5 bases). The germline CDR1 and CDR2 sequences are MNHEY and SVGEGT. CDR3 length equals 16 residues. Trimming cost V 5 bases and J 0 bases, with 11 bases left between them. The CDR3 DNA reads TGTGCCAGCAGTCTGCGACAGAGCTCCTATAATTCACCCCTCCACTTT. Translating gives CASSLRQSSYNSPLHF.

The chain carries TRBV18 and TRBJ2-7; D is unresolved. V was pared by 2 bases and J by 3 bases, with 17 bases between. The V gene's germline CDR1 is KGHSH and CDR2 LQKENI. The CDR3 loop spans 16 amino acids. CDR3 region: CASSPNLGQRNYEQYF. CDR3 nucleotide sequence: TGTGCCAGCTCACCAAATCTGGGTCAGAGAAACTACGAGCAGTACTTC.

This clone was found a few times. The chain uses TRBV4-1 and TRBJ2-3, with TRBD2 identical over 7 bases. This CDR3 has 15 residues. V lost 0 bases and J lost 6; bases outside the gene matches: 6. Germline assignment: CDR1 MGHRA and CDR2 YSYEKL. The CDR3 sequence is CASSQDGGGRDTQYF. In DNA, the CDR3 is TGCGCCAGCAGCCAAGATGGGGGGGGTAGGGATACGCAGTATTTT.

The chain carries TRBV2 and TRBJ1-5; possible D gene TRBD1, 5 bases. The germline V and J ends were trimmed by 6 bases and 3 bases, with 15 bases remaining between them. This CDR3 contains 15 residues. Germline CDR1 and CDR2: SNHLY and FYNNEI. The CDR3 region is CASSVDRDPNQPQHF. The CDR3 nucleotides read TGTGCCAGCAGCGTAGACAGAGACCCCAATCAGCCCCAGCATTTT.

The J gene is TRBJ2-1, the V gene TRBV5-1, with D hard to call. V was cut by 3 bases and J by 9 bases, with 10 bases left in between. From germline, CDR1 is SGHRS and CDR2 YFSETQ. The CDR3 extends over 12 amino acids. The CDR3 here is CASSSSDIEQFF. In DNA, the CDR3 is TGCGCCAGCAGCTCCTCCGATATTGAGCAGTTCTTC.

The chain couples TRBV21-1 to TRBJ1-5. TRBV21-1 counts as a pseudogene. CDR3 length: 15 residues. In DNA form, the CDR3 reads TGTGCCAGCAGCAATGGCGGGAGGAGCAATCAGCCCCAGCATTTT. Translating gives CASSNGGRSNQPQHF.

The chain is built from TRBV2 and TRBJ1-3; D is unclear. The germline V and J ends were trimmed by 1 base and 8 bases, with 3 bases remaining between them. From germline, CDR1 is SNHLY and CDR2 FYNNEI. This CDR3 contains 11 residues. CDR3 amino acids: CASSEVDTIYF. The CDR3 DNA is TGTGCCAGCAGTGAAGTTGACACCATATATTTT.

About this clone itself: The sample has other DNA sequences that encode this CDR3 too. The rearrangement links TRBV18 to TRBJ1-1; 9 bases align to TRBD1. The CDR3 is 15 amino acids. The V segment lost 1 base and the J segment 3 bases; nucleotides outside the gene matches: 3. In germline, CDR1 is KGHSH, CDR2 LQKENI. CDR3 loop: CASSPRTGVDTEAFF. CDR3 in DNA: TGTGCCAGCTCACCACGGACAGGGGTTGACACTGAAGCTTTCTTT.

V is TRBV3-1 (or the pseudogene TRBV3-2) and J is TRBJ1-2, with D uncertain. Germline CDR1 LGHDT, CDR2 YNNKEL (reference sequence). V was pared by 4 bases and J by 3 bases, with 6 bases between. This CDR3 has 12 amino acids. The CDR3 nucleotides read TGTGCCAGCAGCCCCGCAGACTATGGCTACACCTTC. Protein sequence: CASSPADYGYTF.

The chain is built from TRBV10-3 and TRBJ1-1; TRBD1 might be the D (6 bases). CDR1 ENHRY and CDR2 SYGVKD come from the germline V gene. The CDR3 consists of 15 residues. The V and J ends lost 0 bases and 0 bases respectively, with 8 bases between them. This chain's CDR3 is CAISESTGMNTEAFF. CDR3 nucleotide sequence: TGTGCCATCAGTGAGTCGACAGGTATGAACACTGAAGCTTTCTTT.